Listed here are 13 T cell receptor beta chains from one sample, sequenced in a study of T cells after yellow fever vaccination. MiXCR was run by TCRdb on the 5' RACE reads, yielding one entry per CDR3 protein. Of 100,000 to 150,000 distinct CDR3 sequences listed, about 7.8% are singletons. The sample was CD4+ T cells sorted from PBMCs, taken about 41 days after the first yellow fever vaccination. The receptor source for this set is a man between 18 and 35 years old who received the YFV17D yellow fever vaccine.

The table lists this clonotype with many counts. The J gene is TRBJ2-3, the V gene TRBV4-1, with D perhaps matching TRBD2 (5 bases). The CDR3 totals 15 residues. CDR1 is MGHRA, CDR2 YSYEKL, per germline. V was cut by 4 bases and J by 3 bases, with 14 bases left in between. The CDR3 DNA reads TGCGCCAGCAGCCGGACTGGAGATAATACAGATACGCAGTATTTT. Encoded protein: CASSRTGDNTDTQYF.

The sample holds a few counts of this clonotype. The chain uses TRBV6-2 or TRBV6-3 and TRBJ1-2, with unresolved D. Germline assignment: CDR1 MNHEY and CDR2 SVGEGT. This CDR3 is built from 16 residues. V lost 7 bases, J lost 4 bases, and 22 bases lay in between. DNA of the CDR3: TGTGCCAGCACCTTTACCTTGGGCGGATTGACCTATGGCTACACCTTC. Protein: CASTFTLGGLTYGYTF.

This clonotype was seen at least ten times. The chain recombines TRBV5-1 with TRBJ2-5, with a weak D call TRBD1 (6 bases). V lost 5 bases and J 3 bases, leaving 11 bases between the germline ends. Germline CDR1 reads SGHRS; CDR2 reads YFSETQ. The CDR3 length is 13 residues. The CDR3, as DNA: TGCGCCAGCAGTTTGCCAGGGGAAGAGACCCAGTACTTC. Encoded protein: CASSLPGEETQYF.

There are a few counts of this clonotype. V gene TRBV7-2 combines with J gene TRBJ1-1; D unresolved. V was pared by 7 bases and J by 5 bases, with 17 bases between. Germline V lookup: CDR1 SGHTA, CDR2 FQGNSA. The CDR3 runs to 14 residues. The CDR3 here is CASKQAVVRTEAFF. Written as DNA, the CDR3 is TGTGCCAGCAAGCAGGCGGTAGTTCGAACTGAAGCTTTCTTT.

The sample holds many counts of this clonotype. This chain uses TRBV5-1 with TRBJ2-7; 8 bases align to TRBD1. Unmatched junction bases numbered 8, after V lost 0 bases and J lost 3 bases. The germline V gene has CDR1 SGHRS and CDR2 YFSETQ. CDR3 length equals 16 residues. The CDR3 nucleotides read TGCGCCAGCAGCTTGGCCACAGGGGGAAATTACTACGAGCAGTACTTC. Residues: CASSLATGGNYYEQYF. The full variable domain, completed using reference TRBV5-1 and TRBJ2-7, is KAGVTQTPRYLIKTRGQQVTLSCSPISGHRSVSWYQQTPGQGLQFLFEYFSETQRNKGNFPGRFSGRQFSNSRSEMNVSTLELGDSALYLCASSLATGGNYYEQYFGPGTRLTVT.

The table lists this clonotype with a few counts. The chain couples TRBV20-1 to TRBJ2-1, with TRBD2 matching 8 bases. This CDR3 has 14 amino acids. Germline CDR1 DFQATT, CDR2 SNEGSKA (reference sequence). With V trimmed by 6 bases and J by 5 bases, 9 bases remained unmatched. The DNA for the CDR3 is TGCAGTGCCCCTCAGCGGGGGAGAAACAATGAGCAGTTCTTC. It is translated as CSAPQRGRNNEQFF.

This clonotype appeared many times. The genes are TRBV4-3 and TRBJ2-3; D not resolved. The CDR3 sequence is 15 residues long. The germline V gene has CDR1 LGHNA and CDR2 YSLEER. V lost 0 bases to trimming and J lost 2 bases, with 9 bases between them. The CDR3 spells CASSQDREATDTQYF. In nucleotides, the CDR3 is TGCGCCAGCAGCCAAGATCGAGAAGCCACAGATACGCAGTATTTT.

This clonotype was seen repeatedly, ten times or more. The CDR3 DNA is TGTGCGAGCGGGAACGGCGGGGCAGAGACCCAGTACTTC. Its protein product is CASGNGGAETQYF. J is TRBJ2-5 and V is TRBV7-6; TRBD2 agrees at 7 bases. Germline values: CDR1 SGHVS, CDR2 FNYEAQ. CDR3 length: 13 amino acids.

The CDR3 DNA reads as TGCGCCAGCAGCCAAGATCGCGGGGATCAGGGGAGGGGAGAGACCCAGTACTTC. Amino acids: CASSQDRGDQGRGETQYF. The chain is built from TRBV4-1 and TRBJ2-5, with a tentative D call TRBD2 (7 bases). V was clipped by 0 bases and J by 4 bases, with 21 bases between them. This CDR3 is built from 18 residues. Looked up from germline, CDR1 is MGHRA and CDR2 is YSYEKL.

This clonotype has at least ten counts. The chain carries TRBV20-1 and TRBJ2-7; D might be TRBD1 (6 bases). V lost 5 bases and J 2 bases, leaving 16 bases between the germline ends. The CDR3 runs to 14 residues. CDR1 is DFQATT, CDR2 SNEGSKA, per germline (reference sequence). The CDR3 sequence is CSAASTGSPYEQYV. The DNA for the CDR3 is TGCAGTGCTGCCTCTACAGGGTCCCCCTACGAGCAGTACGTC.

This clonotype was observed many times. This sequence joins TRBV9 and TRBJ1-4; 7 bases map to TRBD1. J was trimmed by 6 bases and V by 7 bases; bases with no gene match: 9. Germline values: CDR1 SGDLS, CDR2 YYNGEE. The CDR3 is made up of 14 amino acids. The CDR3, as DNA: TGTGCCAGCGGCCGGACAGGAGGCCATGAAAAACTGTTTTTT. It codes for CASGRTGGHEKLFF.

This clonotype was seen many times. CDR3 DNA sequence: TGCGCCAGCAGTGAAGTAGCGGGGGAGACCCAGTACTTC. Amino acids: CASSEVAGETQYF. J is TRBJ2-5 and V is TRBV10-1; the match to TRBD2 covers 8 bases. The length of the CDR3 is 13 residues. Germline CDR1 reads WNHNN; CDR2 reads SYGVQD (reference sequence). Germline trimming cut 3 bases from V and 5 bases from J; bases unmatched to any gene: 2.

This clonotype was seen at least ten times. The chain has TRBV20-1 and TRBJ1-6, with 9 bases lining up with TRBD1. The CDR3 totals 15 residues. The V segment lost 5 bases and the J segment 7 bases; nucleotides outside the gene matches: 9. Germline CDR1 and CDR2: DFQATT and SNEGSKA (reference sequence). This chain's CDR3 is CSAEREGQGNSPLHF. CDR3 nucleotides: TGCAGTGCTGAGAGAGAGGGACAGGGCAATTCACCCCTCCACTTT.